Following are 13 T cell receptor beta chains from one sample sequenced in a study of molecular identifiers for immune sequencing clone quantification. TCRdb ran MiXCR on the PCR reads and lists one entry per CDR3 protein. The sample includes about 97,000 distinct CDR3 sequences, 24% of them seen just once. The sample comprised naive CD8+ T cells from blood, with Jurkat cell RNA spiked in. Subset defined: FACS-sorted CD8+CD4-CCR7+CD45RA+ naive T cells. These receptors all come from a human donor in good health. Some libraries in this study had Jurkat cell RNA spiked in.

This clonotype was counted at least ten times. The CDR3 sequence is CASSLALNTEAFF. The CDR3 DNA reads as TGCGCCAGCAGCTTGGCGTTGAACACTGAAGCTTTCTTT. V usage is TRBV5-1 and J usage is TRBJ1-1; D uncertain. The CDR3 is 13 amino acids. CDR1 is SGHRS and CDR2 is YFSETQ in the germline V gene. The V end was cut by 0 bases, the J end by 0 bases, with 3 bases between.

Turning to this clonotype: This could be a read error, since a much larger clone is one nucleotide away. The chain is built from TRBV4-1 and TRBJ2-7; 8 nucleotides line up with TRBD2. CDR3 length equals 15 residues. The germline V gene has CDR1 MGHRA and CDR2 YSYEKL. The V segment lost 4 bases and the J segment 2 bases; nucleotides outside the gene matches: 7. DNA for the CDR3: TGCGCCAGCAGCCCAGGGGCTAGCGGGCCCTACGAGCAGTACTTC. It codes for CASSPGASGPYEQYF.

For this clonotype: One junction end does not reproduce the germline sequence, and a read error may be involved. The chain carries TRBV4-3 and TRBJ2-2, with a weak D call TRBD2 (5 bases). There are 14 residues in the CDR3. Germline V gene data show CDR1 as LGHNA and CDR2 as YSLEER. CDR3 nucleotide sequence: TGCGCCAGCAGCCAAGATACCCAGGACGGGGAGCAGTTTTTT. Amino acid sequence: CASSQDTQDGEQFF.

Points on this clonotype: Given a much more abundant clone one base away, this may be a read error. The V and J genes are TRBV5-1 and TRBJ2-7; D call uncertain. Germline-derived CDR1 and CDR2 are SGHRS and YFSETQ. The CDR3 covers 15 residues. Deletions cut 4 bases from V and 1 base from J, with 15 bases between. The CDR3 DNA follows: TGCGCCAGCAGCCTTGTGTCACAAGAATCCTACGAGCAGTACTTC. This gives the protein CASSLVSQESYEQYF.

Points on this clonotype: One junction end disagrees with the germline gene, perhaps due to a read error. This chain connects TRBV14 to TRBJ2-7, with unresolved D. The CDR3 loop spans 13 amino acids. Germline values: CDR1 SGHDN, CDR2 FVKESK. The CDR3 region has the DNA TGTGCCAGCAGCCAAAATCCCAACTACAAGCAGTACTTC. This translates into CASSQNPNYKQYF.

This clonotype has at least ten counts. This rearrangement joins TRBV6-2 or TRBV6-3 to TRBJ2-7; a possible D gene is TRBD2 (5 bases). Germline CDR1 and CDR2: MNHEY and SVGEGT. CDR3 size: 14 residues. Trimming removed 1 base from V and 2 bases from J, with 9 bases in between. The CDR3 DNA reads TGTGCCAGCAGTTACTGGCAGCGGCCCTACGAGCAGTACTTC. Translated, it gives CASSYWQRPYEQYF.

There are many counts of this clonotype. The chain couples TRBV5-1 to TRBJ2-6; the D call may be TRBD1 or TRBD2 (5 bases each). V was clipped by 7 bases and J by 0 bases, with 11 bases between them. CDR1 is SGHRS, CDR2 YFSETQ, per germline. This CDR3 has 15 amino acids. The CDR3: CASWWGFSGANVLTF. CDR3 sequence (DNA): TGCGCCAGCTGGTGGGGGTTCTCTGGGGCCAACGTCCTGACTTTC.

This clonotype was observed many times. This rearrangement joins TRBV12-3 or TRBV12-4 to TRBJ2-5; TRBD1 agrees at 9 bases. After removal of 2 bases from V and 1 base from J, the junction contained 11 bases not matched to a gene. The CDR3 length is 18 residues. The chain's CDR3 is CASSLRALGTGPQETQYF. The DNA of the CDR3 is TGTGCCAGCAGTTTAAGAGCGCTGGGGACAGGGCCCCAAGAGACCCAGTACTTC.

The sample holds many counts of this clonotype. The V call is TRBV7-9, the J call TRBJ2-3; 8 bases fit TRBD2. Germline trimming cut 6 bases from V and 0 bases from J; bases unmatched to any gene: 14. There are 18 residues in the CDR3. CDR1 SEHNR and CDR2 FQNEAQ come from the germline V gene (reference sequence). CDR3 in DNA: TGTGCCAGCAGTTCCCCCGGGGGGGTCTTTTCCAGCACAGATACGCAGTATTTT. Translation: CASSSPGGVFSSTDTQYF.

This clonotype was recorded a few times. This chain uses TRBV5-1 with TRBJ2-3, with 8 bases fitting TRBD1. This CDR3 spans 18 amino acids. Germline CDR1 and CDR2: SGHRS and YFSETQ. V lost 5 bases to trimming and J lost 2 bases; unmatched junction nucleotides: 16. CDR3 sequence (DNA): TGCGCCAGCAGTCGGACAGGGCCCTTCGCGGGAAACACAGATACGCAGTATTTT. Translating it yields CASSRTGPFAGNTDTQYF.

Comments on this clonotype: The junction shows a germline mismatch at one end, possibly a read error. V gene TRBV4-1 combines with J gene TRBJ2-5; D remains unclear. This CDR3 has 13 amino acids. CDR1 and CDR2 from the germline V gene are MGHRA and YSYEKL. CDR3 in amino acids: CARSQEKKETQYF. DNA of the CDR3: TGCGCCCGCAGCCAAGAAAAAAAAGAGACCCAGTACTTC.

This clonotype has at least ten counts. This CDR3 reads CASSPTGGTQHF. CDR3 nucleotides: TGTGCCAGCAGTCCGACAGGGGGGACCCAGCATTTT. V gene TRBV12-3 or TRBV12-4 combines with J gene TRBJ1-5; the match to TRBD1 covers 9 bases. The CDR3 has 12 residues. The junction had 4 bases not matched to a gene; V was cut back by 5 bases and J by 11 bases.

The gene calls are TRBV30 and TRBJ2-1; D perhaps matches TRBD2 (6 bases). Trimming took off 5 bases at V and 4 bases at J, with 6 bases between the two ends. CDR1 is GTSNPN, CDR2 SVGIG, per germline (reference sequence). The CDR3 length is 11 residues. The CDR3 loop reads CAWGTYNEQFF. CDR3 sequence (DNA): TGTGCCTGGGGGACTTACAATGAGCAGTTCTTC.